There are a few counts of the clone carrying this T cell receptor beta chain. From the RT-PCR reads, TCRdb called clonotypes with MiXCR, one entry per CDR3 protein. This sample has more than 550,000 distinct CDR3 sequences, with 14% found just once. Germline CDR1 MDHEN, CDR2 SYDVKM. V lost 10 bases and J lost 3, with 10 bases in between. The CDR3 is 11 residues long. The chain has TRBV28 and TRBJ2-7; D gene unclear. The source is a female donor in good health, serving as a healthy control. Specimen: memory CD4+ T cells from blood. CDR3 nucleotide sequence: TGTGCCACCCGAAGGCGCTACGAGCAGTACTTC. Translating gives CATRRRYEQYF. The full variable domain, its missing parts supplied by reference TRBV28 and TRBJ2-7, is DVKVTQSSRYLVKRTGEKVFLECVQDMDHENMFWYRQDPGLGLRLIYFSYDVKMKEKGDIPEGYSVSREKKERFSLILESASTNQTSMYLCATRRRYEQYFGPGTRLTVT.